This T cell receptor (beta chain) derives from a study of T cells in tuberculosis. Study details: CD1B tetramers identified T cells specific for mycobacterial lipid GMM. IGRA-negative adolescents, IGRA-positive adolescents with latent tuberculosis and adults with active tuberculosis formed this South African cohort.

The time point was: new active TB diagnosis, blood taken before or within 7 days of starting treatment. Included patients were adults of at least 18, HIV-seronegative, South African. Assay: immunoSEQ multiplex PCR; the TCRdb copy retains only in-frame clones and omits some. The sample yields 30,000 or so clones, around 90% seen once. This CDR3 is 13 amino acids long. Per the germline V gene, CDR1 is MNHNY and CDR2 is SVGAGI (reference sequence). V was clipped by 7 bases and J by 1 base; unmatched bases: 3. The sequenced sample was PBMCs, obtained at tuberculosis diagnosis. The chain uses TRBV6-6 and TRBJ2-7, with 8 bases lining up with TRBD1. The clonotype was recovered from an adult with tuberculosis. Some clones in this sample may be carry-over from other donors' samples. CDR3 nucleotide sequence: TGTGCCAGCACCGGGACAGGATCCTACGAGCAGTACTTC. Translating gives CASTGTGSYEQYF.